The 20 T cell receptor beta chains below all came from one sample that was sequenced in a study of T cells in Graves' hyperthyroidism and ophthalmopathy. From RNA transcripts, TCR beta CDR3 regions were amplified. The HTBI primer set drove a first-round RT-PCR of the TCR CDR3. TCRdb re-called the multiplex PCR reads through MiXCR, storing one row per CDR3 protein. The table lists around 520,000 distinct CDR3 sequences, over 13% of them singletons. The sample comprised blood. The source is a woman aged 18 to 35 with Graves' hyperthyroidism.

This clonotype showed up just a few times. The CDR3 is CASSPRTGRSYNEQFF. Here the CDR3 DNA reads TGTGCCAGCAGCCCCCGAACAGGGCGGTCCTACAATGAGCAGTTCTTC. The chain recombines TRBV9 with TRBJ2-1; D perhaps matches TRBD1 (6 bases). CDR1 is SGDLS, CDR2 YYNGEE, per germline. This CDR3 comprises 16 residues. The V and J ends lost 4 bases and 1 base respectively, with 15 bases between them.

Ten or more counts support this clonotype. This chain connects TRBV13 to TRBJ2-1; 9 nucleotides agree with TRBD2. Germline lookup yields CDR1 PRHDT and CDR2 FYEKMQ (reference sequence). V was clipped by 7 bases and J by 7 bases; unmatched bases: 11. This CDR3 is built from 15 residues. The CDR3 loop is CASIPSPGLANEQFF. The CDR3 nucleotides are TGTGCCAGCATCCCCTCCCCGGGACTAGCAAATGAGCAGTTCTTC.

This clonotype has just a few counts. The CDR3 nucleotides are TGTGCCAGCAGCCTTCCGAGGGATGGGGAAAACATTCAGTACTTC. Its translation: CASSLPRDGENIQYF. The chain employs TRBV3-1 and TRBJ2-4; tentative D call: TRBD2 (5 bases). The CDR3 extends over 15 amino acids. From germline, CDR1 is LGHDT and CDR2 YNNKEL (reference sequence). The V end lost 4 bases, the J end lost 5 bases, and 15 bases lay between the germline ends. The full variable domain, rest sourced from reference TRBV3-1 and TRBJ2-4, is DTAVSQTPKYLVTQMGNDKSIKCEQNLGHDTMYWYKQDSKKFLKIMFSYNNKELIINETVPNRFSPKSPDKAHLNLHINSLELGDSAVYFCASSLPRDGENIQYFGAGTRLSVL.

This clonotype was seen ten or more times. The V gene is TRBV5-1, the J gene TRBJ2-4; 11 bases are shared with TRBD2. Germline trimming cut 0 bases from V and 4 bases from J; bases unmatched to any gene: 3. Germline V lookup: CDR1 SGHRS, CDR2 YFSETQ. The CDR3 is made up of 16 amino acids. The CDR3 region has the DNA TGCGCCAGCAGCTTGGAGGGACTAGCGGTTAAAAACATTCAGTACTTC. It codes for CASSLEGLAVKNIQYF.

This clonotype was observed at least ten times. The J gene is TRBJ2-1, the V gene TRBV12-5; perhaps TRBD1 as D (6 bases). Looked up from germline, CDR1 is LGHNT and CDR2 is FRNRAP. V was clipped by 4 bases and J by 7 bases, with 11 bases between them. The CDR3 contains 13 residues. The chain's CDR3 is CASGSRGPNEQFF. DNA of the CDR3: TGTGCTAGTGGTTCCAGGGGACCGAATGAGCAGTTCTTC.

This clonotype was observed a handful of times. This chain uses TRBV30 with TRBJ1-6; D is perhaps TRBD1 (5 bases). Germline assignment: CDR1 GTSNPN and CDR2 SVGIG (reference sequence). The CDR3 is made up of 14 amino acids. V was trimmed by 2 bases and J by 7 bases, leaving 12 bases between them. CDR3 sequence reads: CAWSRRGTNSPLHF. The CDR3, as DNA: TGTGCCTGGAGTCGGAGGGGTACGAATTCACCCCTCCACTTT. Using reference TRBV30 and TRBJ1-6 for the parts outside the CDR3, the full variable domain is SQTIHQWPATLVQPVGSPLSLECTVEGTSNPNLYWYRQAAGRGLQLLFYSVGIGQISSEVPQNLSASRPQDRQFILSSKKLLLSDSGFYLCAWSRRGTNSPLHFGNGTRLTVT.

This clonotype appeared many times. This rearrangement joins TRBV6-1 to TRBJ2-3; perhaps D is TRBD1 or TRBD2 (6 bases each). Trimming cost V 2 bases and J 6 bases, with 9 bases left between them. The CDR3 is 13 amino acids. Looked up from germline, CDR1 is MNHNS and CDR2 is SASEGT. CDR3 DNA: TGTGCCAGCAGTGAACGGGGGCCGGATACGCAGTATTTT. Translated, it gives CASSERGPDTQYF.

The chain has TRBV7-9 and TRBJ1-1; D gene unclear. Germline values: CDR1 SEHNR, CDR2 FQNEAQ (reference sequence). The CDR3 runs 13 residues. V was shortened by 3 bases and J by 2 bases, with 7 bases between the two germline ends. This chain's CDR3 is CASSFQTNTEAFF. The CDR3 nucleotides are TGTGCCAGCAGCTTTCAGACCAACACTGAAGCTTTCTTT.

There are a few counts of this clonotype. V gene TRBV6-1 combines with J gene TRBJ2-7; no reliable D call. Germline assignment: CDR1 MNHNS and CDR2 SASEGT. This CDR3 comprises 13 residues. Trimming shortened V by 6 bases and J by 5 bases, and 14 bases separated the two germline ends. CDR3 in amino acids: CASSLGSSNEQYF. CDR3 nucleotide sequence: TGTGCCAGCAGCCTCGGCTCCAGCAACGAGCAGTACTTC.

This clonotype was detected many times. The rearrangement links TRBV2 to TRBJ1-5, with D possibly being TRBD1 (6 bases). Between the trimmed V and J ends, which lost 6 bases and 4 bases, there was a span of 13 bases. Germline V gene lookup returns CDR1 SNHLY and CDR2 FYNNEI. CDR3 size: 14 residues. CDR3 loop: CASRAIQGNQPQHF. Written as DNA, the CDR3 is TGTGCCAGCAGGGCTATCCAGGGGAATCAGCCCCAGCATTTT.

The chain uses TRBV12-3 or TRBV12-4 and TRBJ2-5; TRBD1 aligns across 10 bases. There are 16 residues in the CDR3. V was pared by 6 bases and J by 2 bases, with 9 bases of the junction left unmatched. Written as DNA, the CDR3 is TGTGCCAGCAGAAACCGGGACAGGGGACTGCAAGAGACCCAGTACTTC. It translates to CASRNRDRGLQETQYF.

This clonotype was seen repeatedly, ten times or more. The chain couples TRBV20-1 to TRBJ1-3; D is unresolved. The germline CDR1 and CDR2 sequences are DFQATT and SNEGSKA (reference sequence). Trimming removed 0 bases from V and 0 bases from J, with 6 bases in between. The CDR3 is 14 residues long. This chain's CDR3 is CSARDSFSGNTIYF. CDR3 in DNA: TGCAGTGCTAGAGATAGCTTCTCTGGAAACACCATATATTTT.

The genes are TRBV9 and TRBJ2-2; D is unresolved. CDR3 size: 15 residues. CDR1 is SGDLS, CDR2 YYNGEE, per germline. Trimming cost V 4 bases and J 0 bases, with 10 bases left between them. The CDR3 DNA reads TGTGCCAGCAGCCCACTTGGGGCGAACACCGGGGAGCTGTTTTTT. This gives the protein CASSPLGANTGELFF.

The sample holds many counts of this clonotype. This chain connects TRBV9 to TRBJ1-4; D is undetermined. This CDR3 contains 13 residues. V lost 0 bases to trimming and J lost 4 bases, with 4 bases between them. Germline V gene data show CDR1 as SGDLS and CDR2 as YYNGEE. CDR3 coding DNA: TGTGCCAGCAGCGTAGGCATTAATGAAAAACTGTTTTTT. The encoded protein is CASSVGINEKLFF.

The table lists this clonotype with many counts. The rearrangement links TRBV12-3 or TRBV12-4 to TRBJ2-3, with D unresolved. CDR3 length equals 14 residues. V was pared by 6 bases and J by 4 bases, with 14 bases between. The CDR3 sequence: CASSLTTQPDTQYF. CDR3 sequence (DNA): TGTGCCAGCAGCCTCACGACCCAGCCAGATACGCAGTATTTT.

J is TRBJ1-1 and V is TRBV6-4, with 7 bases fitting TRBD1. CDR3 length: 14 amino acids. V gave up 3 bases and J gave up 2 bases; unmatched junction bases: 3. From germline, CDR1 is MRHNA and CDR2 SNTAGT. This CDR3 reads CASSEGDSNTEAFF. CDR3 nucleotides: TGTGCCAGCAGTGAGGGGGACAGCAACACTGAAGCTTTCTTT.

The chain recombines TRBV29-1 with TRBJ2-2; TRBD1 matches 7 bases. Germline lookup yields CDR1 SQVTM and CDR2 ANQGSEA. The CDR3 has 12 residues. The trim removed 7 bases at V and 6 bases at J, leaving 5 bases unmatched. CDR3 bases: TGCAGCGCTTCCACAGGGGCCGGGGAGCTGTTTTTT. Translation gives CSASTGAGELFF.

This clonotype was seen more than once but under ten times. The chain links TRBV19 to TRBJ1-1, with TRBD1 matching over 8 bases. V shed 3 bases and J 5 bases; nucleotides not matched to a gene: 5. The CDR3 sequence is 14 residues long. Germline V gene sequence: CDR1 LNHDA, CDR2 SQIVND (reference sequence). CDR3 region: CASSMDREITEAFF. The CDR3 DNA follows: TGTGCCAGTAGTATGGACAGGGAGATAACTGAAGCTTTCTTT.

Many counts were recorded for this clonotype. The CDR3 protein is CASSSGVGSGNTIYF. CDR3 in DNA: TGTGCCAGCAGCTCGGGCGTTGGCTCTGGAAACACCATATATTTT. This chain uses TRBV11-2 with TRBJ1-3; unclear D gene. CDR1 SGHAT and CDR2 FQNNGV come from the germline V gene. The CDR3 extends over 15 amino acids. V was pared by 4 bases and J by 0 bases, with 10 bases between.

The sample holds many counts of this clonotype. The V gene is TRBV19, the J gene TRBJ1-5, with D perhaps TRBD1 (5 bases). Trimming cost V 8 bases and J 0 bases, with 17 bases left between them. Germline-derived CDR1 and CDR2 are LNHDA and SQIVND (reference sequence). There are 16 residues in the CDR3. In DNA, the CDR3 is TGTGCCAGTTCCCCCGGGACTCTTCATAGCAATCAGCCCCAGCATTTT. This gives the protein CASSPGTLHSNQPQHF.